This T cell receptor (beta chain) was sequenced in a study of identical twins. Points from the study as a whole: Twin-shared out-of-frame alpha sequences showed excess low generation probability. Analyses of zero insertions could be partly confounded by invariant MAIT and iNKT cells. Fewer insertions marked abundant cord blood beta clonotypes; young adult naive trended weakly, memory not at all.

In germline, CDR1 is SSHAT, CDR2 FNYEAQ (reference sequence). The CDR3 length is 13 residues. The cDNA had a unique molecular identifier and a template-switch universal primer site. One entry per CDR3 protein results from TCRdb running MiXCR on the 5' RACE reads. The sample lists approximately 590,000 distinct CDR3 sequences, over 8.5% occurring once. About this clonotype itself: Antigen unknown. At one of its ends the junction is not consistent with the germline gene, which may arise from a read error.

The data were also submitted as part of a second study, on yellow fever vaccine responses in identical twins.

Sequencing was carried out using PBMCs. The chain uses TRBV7-7 and TRBJ2-5; D is uncertain. The clonotype originates from a woman under 30 in good health. In nucleotides, the CDR3 is TGTGCTAGCAGCATGGTTGCCGTCGAGACCCAGTACTTC. This encodes CASSMVAVETQYF.